This TCR beta chain was captured by sequencing in a study of cytomegalovirus exposure and HLA in healthy donors. This PCR relied on a set of 60 Vbeta primers and 13 Jbeta primers. Profiled with immunoSEQ multiplex PCR; TCRdb holds only in-frame clones, not every one. The sample holds roughly 190,000 clones, roughly a tenth seen once. Germline V lookup: CDR1 SGHRS, CDR2 YFSETQ. The V and J ends lost 3 bases and 3 bases respectively, with 9 bases between them. The CDR3 runs to 13 residues. A remark on this clone: The antigen is not known.

Study results and limitations: Further analysis was carried out later, and it showed several of the most significant clusters appearing linked to common viral pathogens.

The gene calls are TRBV5-1 and TRBJ1-2; D not certain. This TCR was sampled from a woman in her 30s in good health and CMV-seropositive. Sequenced material: PBMCs. CDR3 DNA: TGCGCCAGCAGCTCCGGTACCTACTATGGCTACACCTTC. Its translation: CASSSGTYYGYTF.